What follows describes a single T cell receptor beta chain. Its antigen is still unknown. All donors participated as healthy donors of bone marrow. The entry originates in a study of cytomegalovirus exposure and HLA in healthy donors. The overall study: Earlier results showed roughly 110 million unique TCR beta sequences derived from approximately 180 million T cells. General study results and limits: Productive status was seen about 87% or about 30% of the time for most TCR beta V segments in an earlier analysis.

PCR amplification relied on 60 Vbeta primers (plus 13 Jbeta primers). Sequencing was performed with immunoSEQ multiplex PCR; in TCRdb, only in-frame clones are kept and a portion is missing. The sample data list approximately 110,000 clones. Germline V lookup: CDR1 MNHNS, CDR2 SASEGT. The length of the CDR3 is 13 residues. Trimming removed 8 bases from V and 7 bases from J, with 17 bases in between. Material for sequencing was PBMCs. The rearrangement uses TRBV6-1 and TRBJ1-2; D may be TRBD1 (6 bases). This TCR derives from a young man in good health and CMV-seronegative. The DNA for the CDR3 is TGTGCCAGCGGGTCAACAGGGATATTTGGCTACACCTTC. Protein: CASGSTGIFGYTF.